This T cell receptor beta chain was recovered during a study of T cell changes during pregnancy in multiple sclerosis. Profiling relied on immunoSEQ multiplex PCR, and the TCRdb table lists in-frame clones only, not all of them. The sample lists about 59,000 clones, 90% occurring once. Per the germline V gene, CDR1 is MDHEN and CDR2 is SYDVKM. The CDR3 runs to 13 residues. Trimming stripped 6 bases from V and 8 bases from J, with 16 bases between. The sample was peripheral blood, taken in the third trimester of pregnancy. V and J are TRBV28 and TRBJ1-2, with D perhaps TRBD1 (5 bases). The receptor was derived from a female donor in good health, enrolled as a control in a pregnancy study. Here the CDR3 DNA reads TGTGCCAGCAGCGCCCTAGGGGTAGGGGGCTACACCTTC. It yields the protein CASSALGVGGYTF.